These T cell receptor beta chains were read from a single sample in a study of CD8+CD57+ T cells in acquired aplastic anemia. Using its own MiXCR run on the reads, TCRdb lists one record per CDR3 protein. The data show under 200,000 distinct CDR3 sequences, with approximately 40% seen just once and 0.9% to 1.2% held by the top ten. The sequencing input was sorted CD4+, CD8+, or CD8+CD57+ T cells (not recorded which) from PBMCs. Receptors were obtained from a human donor in good health. Each CDR3 is given with its conserved first and last residue. D genes are given only for firm matches. Part of the rows lack a size; the others show once, few, many or a class for expanded clones.

v_call d_call clone_size cdr3_aa
TRBV10-3 TRBD2 NA CAMTRERDTGELFF
TRBV5-5 NA NA CASSLSVTSLNQPQHF
TRBV6-1 TRBD1 NA CASSRTGGFSTDAFF
TRBV15 NA NA CATSREWAREAFF
TRBV20-1 NA NA CSASPRAGTDTQYF
TRBV25-1 TRBD1 NA CASSVGGAGNTIYF
TRBV2 TRBD1 few CASRPGTAYNSPLHF
TRBV24-1 NA NA CATSSGSGELFF
TRBV7-2 NA many CASSFNRAGELFF
TRBV3-1 TRBD1 NA CASSQASGTVAFF
TRBV9 NA NA CASSVAGGIYNEQFF
TRBV7-3 NA NA CASSLSGAETQYF
TRBV19 TRBD1 many CASSRDRVNTEAFF
TRBV10-3 NA once CAISDHQSGNEKLFF
TRBV20-1 NA NA CSARDFRTDSSEQYF
TRBV2 NA NA CASSDTLNTEAFF
TRBV7-3 NA many CASSLSPVRGQGEAFF
TRBV29-1 TRBD1 NA CSVRQGGPGTQYF
TRBV29-1 NA NA CSQKGFQRETQYF
TRBV3-1 NA few CASSQVPVSSGNTIYF
TRBV20-1 NA many CSADRLTGELFF
TRBV7-3 TRBD2 many CASSWLAGGAAEQFF
TRBV12-5 NA many CASGLLGDRYEQYF
TRBV25-1 NA once CAAARVNTEAFF
TRBV5-6 NA NA CVSSLEPSTDTQYF
TRBV7-9 TRBD2 many CASSLGPSGSYEQYF
TRBV7-9 NA NA CASRKDFSYEQYF
TRBV18 NA few CASSPPVDRNLGTEAFF
TRBV12-5 NA many CASGLGEAARGYTF
TRBV20-1 NA NA CSAPTWDSSSYNEQFF
TRBV7-9 TRBD1 many CASTRTGQNTEAFF
TRBV19 NA NA CASTPFGRPYEQYF
TRBV20-1 NA NA CSADRDISYEQYF
TRBV6-1 NA many CASSGALNTEAFF
TRBV6-6 NA many CASSRIEAFF
TRBV19 NA NA CASSIYGSQGEQYF
TRBV10-3 TRBD1 few CAISGTGGNTEAFF
TRBV7-9 NA few CASSPRAPHEQYF
TRBV19 TRBD1 many CASSEGGQGAREQYF
TRBV2 NA NA CASSDRTSTDTQYF
TRBV11-2 NA once CASSLRVKDLNEQYF
TRBV29-1 TRBD2 NA CSVTSGRESSYNEQFF
TRBV10-3 NA many CAPTGINSNYGYTF
TRBV12-3/TRBV12-4 NA few CASSLGGSKNIQYF
TRBV11-2 TRBD2 NA CASSNSGTSGSPYEQYF
TRBV10-3 NA NA CATGQETQHF
TRBV20-1 NA NA CSAKPSADTQYF
TRBV15 NA NA CATSRVGTLETQYF
TRBV7-2 NA many CASSFAITGNNEQFF
TRBV19 NA many CASSTRDGNQPQHF
TRBV27 TRBD1 NA CASSNRGTANTGELFF
TRBV24-1 NA NA CATRGDLNTEAFF
TRBV10-3 TRBD1 few CAISVRDRISTDTQYF
TRBV2 NA medium-sized CASSEGTEAFF
TRBV4-1 NA NA CASSQLRATRGGTEAFF
TRBV10-3 NA many CAISDTANTGELFF
TRBV20-1 TRBD2 NA CSASTSGVKETQYF
TRBV7-3 NA many CASSSAGGLYETQYF
TRBV7-9 NA NA CASSLYGEQYF
TRBV7-2 TRBD1 once CASTPGQGNEQFF